This TCR beta chain derives from a study of blood T cell repertoires in COVID-19. Original data processing: Estimation of nucleated cell counts relied on the amplification of reference gene primers. Sequencing used immunoSEQ multiplex PCR; TCRdb keeps in-frame clones, though not all of them. V and J calls and clone size are copied from that table; D and trimming were computed from the DNA. The table includes around 220,000 clones, almost 90% detected once. The CDR3 spans 13 residues. Germline-derived CDR1 and CDR2 are ENHRY and SYGVKD. The V end lost 8 bases, the J end lost 6 bases, and 15 bases lay between the germline ends. Participants were aged about 18 to 100 years, lived in 20 to 25 US areas, and enrolled virtually.

The chain carries TRBV10-3 and TRBJ2-3; possibly TRBD1 for D (6 bases). The source of this sequence is a man younger than 40 who had been exposed to COVID-19. The sample consisted of PBMCs or T cells enriched from blood (not recorded which). CDR3 DNA: TGTGCCATCCAGGGGACCCAAGGGGATACGCAGTATTTT. Translating gives CAIQGTQGDTQYF.